Listed below are T cell receptor beta chains from one sample, sequenced in a study of T cells expressing NK-cell markers. TCRdb re-called the 5' RACE reads and gives one entry per CDR3 protein, without DNA. This sample's table has over 150,000 distinct CDR3 sequences. The source material was blood T cells: a sorted CD56 or NKG2C T cell subset, CD4+ or CD8+ T cells, or bulk PBMC T cells (not recorded which). Receptors were obtained from a man between 18 and 69 years old in good health. Each CDR3 is given with its conserved first and last residue.

v_call: TRBV15; j_call: TRBJ2-1; cdr3_aa: CATSTQVSSYNEQFF
v_call: TRBV2; j_call: TRBJ1-2; cdr3_aa: CASGGLLTGGVSYTF
v_call: TRBV30; j_call: TRBJ2-2; cdr3_aa: CAWSAALTGGELFF
v_call: TRBV12-3/TRBV12-4; j_call: TRBJ2-3; cdr3_aa: CASSPLAGGEDTQYF
v_call: TRBV7-8; j_call: TRBJ2-1; cdr3_aa: CASSLGPAGSSYNEQFF
v_call: TRBV7-2; j_call: TRBJ1-2; cdr3_aa: CASSLLRDYGYTF
v_call: TRBV9; j_call: TRBJ2-3; cdr3_aa: CASSEWSWGTDTQYF
v_call: TRBV18; j_call: TRBJ2-5; cdr3_aa: CASSPRQTGELETQYF
v_call: TRBV29-1; j_call: TRBJ2-5; cdr3_aa: CSVEDRVGWETQYF
v_call: TRBV6-5; j_call: TRBJ2-3; cdr3_aa: CASSYARGGSGVTSDTQYF
v_call: TRBV5-1; j_call: TRBJ1-1; cdr3_aa: CASSLSTGTEAFF
v_call: TRBV5-5; j_call: TRBJ1-1; cdr3_aa: CASSLGGWVTEAFF
v_call: TRBV6-2/TRBV6-3; j_call: TRBJ2-2; cdr3_aa: CASSYREITGELFF
v_call: TRBV7-8; j_call: TRBJ2-1; cdr3_aa: CASSPSGGYVEQFF
v_call: TRBV12-3/TRBV12-4; j_call: TRBJ1-3; cdr3_aa: CALADTGNTIYF
v_call: TRBV6-4; j_call: TRBJ1-5; cdr3_aa: CASSLKGQPQHF
v_call: TRBV3-1; j_call: TRBJ2-1; cdr3_aa: CASSKSRSNEQFF
v_call: TRBV7-9; j_call: TRBJ1-1; cdr3_aa: CASSQQPGGAEAFF
v_call: TRBV18; j_call: TRBJ2-3; cdr3_aa: CASSPSGTDTQYF
v_call: TRBV6-2/TRBV6-3; j_call: TRBJ2-7; cdr3_aa: CASRQGLAALTSYEQYF
v_call: TRBV2; j_call: TRBJ2-4; cdr3_aa: CASRAYSGTNNIQYF
v_call: TRBV5-5; j_call: TRBJ1-2; cdr3_aa: CASSSWDTFNYGYTF
v_call: TRBV6-1; j_call: TRBJ2-7; cdr3_aa: CASSQGLAGTQNYEQYF
v_call: TRBV27; j_call: TRBJ2-1; cdr3_aa: CASSLLAGASREQFF
v_call: TRBV20-1; j_call: TRBJ2-7; cdr3_aa: CSARGETDHEQYF
v_call: TRBV9; j_call: TRBJ1-2; cdr3_aa: CASSVALGQGNYGYTF
v_call: TRBV12-3/TRBV12-4; j_call: TRBJ2-1; cdr3_aa: CATTGPGIYNEQFF
v_call: TRBV3-1; j_call: TRBJ2-1; cdr3_aa: CASSRPGTSGYNEQFF
v_call: TRBV28; j_call: TRBJ1-5; cdr3_aa: CASSLRSRDHQPQHF
v_call: TRBV4-1; j_call: TRBJ2-1; cdr3_aa: CASSQIIERGAFNEQFF
v_call: TRBV7-6; j_call: TRBJ2-1; cdr3_aa: CASSLEGGRPYNEQFF
v_call: TRBV20-1; j_call: TRBJ2-5; cdr3_aa: CSARRAERKTQYF
v_call: TRBV27; j_call: TRBJ2-3; cdr3_aa: CASSLRAGDVTDTQYF
v_call: TRBV20-1; j_call: TRBJ2-5; cdr3_aa: CSAREYRVRETQYF
v_call: TRBV2; j_call: TRBJ2-3; cdr3_aa: CASSEPGDTQYF
v_call: TRBV3-1; j_call: TRBJ1-2; cdr3_aa: CASSQVPQTGGLRGYTF
v_call: TRBV7-9; j_call: TRBJ2-1; cdr3_aa: CASSPRLGGVTYNEQFF
v_call: TRBV5-4; j_call: TRBJ2-1; cdr3_aa: CASSPSGAGTYNEQFF
v_call: TRBV29-1; j_call: TRBJ2-1; cdr3_aa: CSVVVTSYNEQFF
v_call: TRBV7-9; j_call: TRBJ2-1; cdr3_aa: CASSLPRQEGYNEQFF
v_call: TRBV11-1; j_call: TRBJ2-3; cdr3_aa: CASDEGTSGGRHTDTQYF
v_call: TRBV12-3/TRBV12-4; j_call: TRBJ2-1; cdr3_aa: CASRPPGSAGGNEQFF
v_call: TRBV9; j_call: TRBJ2-3; cdr3_aa: CASSVVGVERTDTQYF
v_call: TRBV20-1; j_call: TRBJ2-7; cdr3_aa: CSASTGLDYYEQYF
v_call: TRBV20-1; j_call: TRBJ1-2; cdr3_aa: CSAAPAGGQGNYGYTF
v_call: TRBV12-5; j_call: TRBJ2-2; cdr3_aa: CASGYDAPPGELFF
v_call: TRBV7-2; j_call: TRBJ2-7; cdr3_aa: CASSYYPSGGPYEQYF
v_call: TRBV7-9; j_call: TRBJ2-7; cdr3_aa: CASSLALDGPTYEQYF
v_call: TRBV9; j_call: TRBJ2-1; cdr3_aa: CASSAQPGPNEQFF
v_call: TRBV7-9; j_call: TRBJ1-6; cdr3_aa: CASSLLGTGTNSPLHF
v_call: TRBV5-1; j_call: TRBJ2-5; cdr3_aa: CASSPAPPGGQPVRETQYF
v_call: TRBV20-1; j_call: TRBJ1-2; cdr3_aa: CSARDRGRYYGYTF
v_call: TRBV5-1; j_call: TRBJ2-7; cdr3_aa: CASSLAGSGGSYEQYF
v_call: TRBV4-1; j_call: TRBJ2-7; cdr3_aa: CASSRTGTSGSYEQYF
v_call: TRBV5-1; j_call: TRBJ2-1; cdr3_aa: CASSLVGYPGDHEQFF